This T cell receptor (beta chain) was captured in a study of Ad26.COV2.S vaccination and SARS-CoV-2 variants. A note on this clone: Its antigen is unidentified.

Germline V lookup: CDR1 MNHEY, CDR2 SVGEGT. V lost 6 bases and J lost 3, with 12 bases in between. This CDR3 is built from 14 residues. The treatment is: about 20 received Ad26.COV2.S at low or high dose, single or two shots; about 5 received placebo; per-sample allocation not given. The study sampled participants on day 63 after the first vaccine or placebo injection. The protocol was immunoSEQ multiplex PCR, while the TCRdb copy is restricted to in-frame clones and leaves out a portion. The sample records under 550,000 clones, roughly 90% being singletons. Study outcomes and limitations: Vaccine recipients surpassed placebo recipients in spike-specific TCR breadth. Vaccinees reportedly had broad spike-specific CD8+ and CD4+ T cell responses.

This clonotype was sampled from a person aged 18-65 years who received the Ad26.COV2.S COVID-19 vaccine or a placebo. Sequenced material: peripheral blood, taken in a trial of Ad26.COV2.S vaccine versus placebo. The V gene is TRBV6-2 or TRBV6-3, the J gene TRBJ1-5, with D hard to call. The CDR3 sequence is CASSRGVLNQPQHF. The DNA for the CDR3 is TGTGCCAGCAGCCGTGGCGTTCTCAATCAGCCCCAGCATTTT.